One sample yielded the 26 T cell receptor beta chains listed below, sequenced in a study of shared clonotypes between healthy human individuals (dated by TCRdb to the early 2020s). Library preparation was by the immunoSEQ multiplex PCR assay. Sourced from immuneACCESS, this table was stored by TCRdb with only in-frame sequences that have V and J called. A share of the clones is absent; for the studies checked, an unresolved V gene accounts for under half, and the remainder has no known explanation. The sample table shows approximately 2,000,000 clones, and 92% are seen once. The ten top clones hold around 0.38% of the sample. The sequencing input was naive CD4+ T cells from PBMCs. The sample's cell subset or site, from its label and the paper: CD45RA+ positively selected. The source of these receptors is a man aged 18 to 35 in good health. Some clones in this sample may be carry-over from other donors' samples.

CDR3 DNA: TGTGCCAGCAGCTTAAGGACAGGGTATGGTAATGAGCAGTTCTTC. Translated: CASSLRTGYGNEQFF. V usage is TRBV13 and J usage is TRBJ2-1, with TRBD1 matching 8 bases. Germline assignment: CDR1 PRHDT and CDR2 FYEKMQ (reference sequence). The ends lost 2 bases at V and 7 bases at J; junction bases unmatched: 7. The CDR3 covers 15 residues.

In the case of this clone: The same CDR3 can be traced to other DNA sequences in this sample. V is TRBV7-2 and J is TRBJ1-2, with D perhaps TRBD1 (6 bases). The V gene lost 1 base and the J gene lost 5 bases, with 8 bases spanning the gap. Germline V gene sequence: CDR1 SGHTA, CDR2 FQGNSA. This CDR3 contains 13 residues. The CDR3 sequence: CASSLGTEYGYTF. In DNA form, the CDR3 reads TGTGCCAGCAGCTTAGGGACAGAATATGGCTACACCTTC. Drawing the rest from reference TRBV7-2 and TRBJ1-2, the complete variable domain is GAGVSQSPSNKVTEKGKDVELRCDPISGHTALYWYRQSLGQGLEFLIYFQGNSAPDKSGLPSDRFSAERTGGSVSTLTIQRTQQEDSAVYLCASSLGTEYGYTFGSGTRLTVV.

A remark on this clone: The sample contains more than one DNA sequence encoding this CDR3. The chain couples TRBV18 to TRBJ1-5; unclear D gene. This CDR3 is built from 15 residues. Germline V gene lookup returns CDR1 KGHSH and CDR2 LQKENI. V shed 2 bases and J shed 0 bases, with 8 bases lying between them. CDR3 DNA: TGTGCCAGCTCACCAACGGCTTATAGCAATCAGCCCCAGCATTTT. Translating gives CASSPTAYSNQPQHF. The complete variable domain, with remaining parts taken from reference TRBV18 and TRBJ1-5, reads NAGVMQNPRHLVRRRGQEARLRCSPMKGHSHVYWYRQLPEEGLKFMVYLQKENIIDESGMPKERFSAEFPKEGPSILRIQQVVRGDSAAYFCASSPTAYSNQPQHFGDGTRLSIL.

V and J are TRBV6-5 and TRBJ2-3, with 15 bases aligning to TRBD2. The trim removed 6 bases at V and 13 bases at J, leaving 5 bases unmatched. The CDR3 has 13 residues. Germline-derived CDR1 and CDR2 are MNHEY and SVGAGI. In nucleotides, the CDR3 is TGTGCCAGCAGGCGGACTAGCGGGAGGGCCGAGTATTTT. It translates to CASRRTSGRAEYF.

The CDR3 nucleotides read TGCGCCAGCAGCTTGGCTGGCAGGCCTAACGAGCAGTACTTC. Translation: CASSLAGRPNEQYF. The chain employs TRBV5-1 and TRBJ2-7; the D is unclear. Trimming stripped 0 bases from V and 5 bases from J, with 12 bases between. Germline V gives CDR1 SGHRS, CDR2 YFSETQ. The CDR3 runs 14 residues.

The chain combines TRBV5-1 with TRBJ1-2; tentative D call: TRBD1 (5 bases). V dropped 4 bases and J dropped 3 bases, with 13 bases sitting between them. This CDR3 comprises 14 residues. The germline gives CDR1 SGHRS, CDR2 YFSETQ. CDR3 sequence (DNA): TGCGCCAGCAGCGTTGGTCGGGGGGACTATGGCTACACCTTC. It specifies CASSVGRGDYGYTF.

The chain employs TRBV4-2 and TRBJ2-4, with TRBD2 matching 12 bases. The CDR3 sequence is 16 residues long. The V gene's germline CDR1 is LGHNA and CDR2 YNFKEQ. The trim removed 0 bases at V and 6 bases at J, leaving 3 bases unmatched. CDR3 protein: CASSQEPSGRVNIQYF. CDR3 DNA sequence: TGTGCCAGCAGCCAAGAGCCTAGCGGGAGGGTAAACATTCAGTACTTC.

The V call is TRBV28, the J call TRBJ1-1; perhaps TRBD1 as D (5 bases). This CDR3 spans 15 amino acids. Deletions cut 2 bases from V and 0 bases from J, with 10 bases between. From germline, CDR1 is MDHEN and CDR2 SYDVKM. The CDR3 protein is CASSLPGHLNTEAFF. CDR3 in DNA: TGTGCCAGCAGTTTACCCGGACACCTGAACACTGAAGCTTTCTTT.

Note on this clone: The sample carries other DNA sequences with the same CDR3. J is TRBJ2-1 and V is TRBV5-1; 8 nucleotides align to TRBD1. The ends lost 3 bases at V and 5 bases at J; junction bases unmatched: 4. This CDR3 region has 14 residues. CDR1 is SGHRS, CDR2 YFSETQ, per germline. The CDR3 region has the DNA TGCGCCAGCAGCTCAGGACAGGGTAACAATGAGCAGTTCTTC. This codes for CASSSGQGNNEQFF. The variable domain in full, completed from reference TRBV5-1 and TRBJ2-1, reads KAGVTQTPRYLIKTRGQQVTLSCSPISGHRSVSWYQQTPGQGLQFLFEYFSETQRNKGNFPGRFSGRQFSNSRSEMNVSTLELGDSALYLCASSSGQGNNEQFFGPGTRLTVL.

In DNA, the CDR3 is TGCGCCAGCAGCTTGGGCCCCAGGGCAGGCGATACCTACGAGCAGTACTTC. It is translated as CASSLGPRAGDTYEQYF. The J gene is TRBJ2-7, the V gene TRBV5-1; a weak D match, TRBD1 (5 bases). The CDR3 sequence is 17 residues long. Germline values: CDR1 SGHRS, CDR2 YFSETQ. Deletions cut 0 bases from V and 2 bases from J, with 18 bases between.

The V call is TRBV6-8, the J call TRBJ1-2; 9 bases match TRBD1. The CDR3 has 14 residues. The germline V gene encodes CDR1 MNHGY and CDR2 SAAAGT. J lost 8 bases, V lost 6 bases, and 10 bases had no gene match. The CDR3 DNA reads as TGTGCCAGCAGACACGGACAGGGGTCGAGCGGCTACACCTTC. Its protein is CASRHGQGSSGYTF.

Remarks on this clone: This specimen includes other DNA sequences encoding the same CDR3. CDR3 bases: TGTGCCACCAGCAGGGGAGGAGGAACAGATACGCAGTATTTT. It yields the protein CATSRGGGTDTQYF. This rearrangement joins TRBV15 to TRBJ2-3; D may be TRBD2 (6 bases). This CDR3 is built from 14 residues. V was pared by 3 bases and J by 3 bases, with 10 bases between. The germline V gene has CDR1 LNHNV and CDR2 YYDKDF (reference sequence).

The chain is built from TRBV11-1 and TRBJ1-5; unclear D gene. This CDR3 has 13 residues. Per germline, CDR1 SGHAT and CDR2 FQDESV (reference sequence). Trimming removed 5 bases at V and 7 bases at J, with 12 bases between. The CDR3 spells CASSLYLGQPQHF. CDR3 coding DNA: TGTGCCAGCAGCCTATACTTGGGGCAGCCCCAGCATTTT. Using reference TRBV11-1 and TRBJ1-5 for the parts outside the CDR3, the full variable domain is EAEVAQSPRYKITEKSQAVAFWCDPISGHATLYWYRQILGQGPELLVQFQDESVVDDSQLPKDRFSAERLKGVDSTLKIQPAELGDSAMYLCASSLYLGQPQHFGDGTRLSIL.

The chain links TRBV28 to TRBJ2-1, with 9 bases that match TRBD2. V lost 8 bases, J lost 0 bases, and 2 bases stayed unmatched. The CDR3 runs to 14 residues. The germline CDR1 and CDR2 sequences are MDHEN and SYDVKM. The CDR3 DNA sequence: TGTGCCAGCGGTAGCGGGAGCTCCTACAATGAGCAGTTCTTC. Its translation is CASGSGSSYNEQFF.

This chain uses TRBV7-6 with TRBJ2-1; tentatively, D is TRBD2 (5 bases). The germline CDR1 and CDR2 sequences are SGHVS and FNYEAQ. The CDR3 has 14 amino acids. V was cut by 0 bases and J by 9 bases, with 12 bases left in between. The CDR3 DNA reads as TGTGCCAGCAGCTTAGCCGGAGGCTTGAGTGAGCAGTTCTTC. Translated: CASSLAGGLSEQFF.

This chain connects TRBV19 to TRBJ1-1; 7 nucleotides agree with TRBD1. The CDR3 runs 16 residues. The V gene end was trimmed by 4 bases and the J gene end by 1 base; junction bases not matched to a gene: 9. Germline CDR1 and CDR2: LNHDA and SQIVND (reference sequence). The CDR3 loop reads CASSNTGAERNTEAFF. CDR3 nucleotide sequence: TGTGCCAGTAGTAACACAGGGGCGGAGAGGAACACTGAAGCTTTCTTT.

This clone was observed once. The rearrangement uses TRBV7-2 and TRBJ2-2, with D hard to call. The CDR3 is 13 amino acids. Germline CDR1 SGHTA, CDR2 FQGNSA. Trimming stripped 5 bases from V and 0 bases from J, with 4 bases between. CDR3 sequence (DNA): TGTGCCAGCAGCCCGACGAACACCGGGGAGCTGTTTTTT. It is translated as CASSPTNTGELFF.

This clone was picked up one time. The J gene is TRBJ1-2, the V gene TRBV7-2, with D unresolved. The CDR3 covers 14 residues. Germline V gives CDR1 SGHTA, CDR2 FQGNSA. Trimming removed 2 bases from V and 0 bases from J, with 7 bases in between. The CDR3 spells CASSLSGANYGYTF. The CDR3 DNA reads TGTGCCAGCAGCTTAAGCGGAGCTAACTATGGCTACACCTTC.

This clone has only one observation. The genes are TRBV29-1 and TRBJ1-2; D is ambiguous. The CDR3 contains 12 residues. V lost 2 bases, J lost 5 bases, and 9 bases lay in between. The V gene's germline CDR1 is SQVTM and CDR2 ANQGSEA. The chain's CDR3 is CSVEKSGYGYTF. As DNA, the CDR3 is TGCAGCGTTGAAAAATCCGGGTATGGCTACACCTTC.

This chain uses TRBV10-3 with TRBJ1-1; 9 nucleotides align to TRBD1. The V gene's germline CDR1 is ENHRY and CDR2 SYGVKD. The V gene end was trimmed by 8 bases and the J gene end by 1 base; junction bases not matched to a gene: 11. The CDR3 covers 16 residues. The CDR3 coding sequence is TGTGCCATCTCCCGCGGGACAGGGTCGGGGAACACTGAAGCTTTCTTT. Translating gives CAISRGTGSGNTEAFF.

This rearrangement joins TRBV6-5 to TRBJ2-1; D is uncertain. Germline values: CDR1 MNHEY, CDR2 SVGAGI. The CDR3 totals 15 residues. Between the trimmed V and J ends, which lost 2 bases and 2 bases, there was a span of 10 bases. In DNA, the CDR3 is TGTGCCAGCAGTTACGCCCCTGGGCCCTACAATGAGCAGTTCTTC. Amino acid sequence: CASSYAPGPYNEQFF.

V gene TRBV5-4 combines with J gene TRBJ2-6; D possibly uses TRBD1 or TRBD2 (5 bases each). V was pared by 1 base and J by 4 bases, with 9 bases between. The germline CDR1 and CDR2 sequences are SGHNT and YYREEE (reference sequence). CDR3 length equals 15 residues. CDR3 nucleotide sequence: TGTGCCAGCAGCTTGTCAGGGACGGGGGCCAACGTCCTGACTTTC. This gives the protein CASSLSGTGANVLTF. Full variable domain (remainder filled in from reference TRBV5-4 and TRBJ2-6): ETGVTQSPTHLIKTRGQQVTLRCSSQSGHNTVSWYQQALGQGPQFIFQYYREEENGRGNFPPRFSGLQFPNYSSELNVNALELDDSALYLCASSLSGTGANVLTFGAGSRLTVL.

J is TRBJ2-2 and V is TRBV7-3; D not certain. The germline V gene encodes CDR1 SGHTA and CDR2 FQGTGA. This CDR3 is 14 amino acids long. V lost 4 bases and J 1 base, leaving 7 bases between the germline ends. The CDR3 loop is CASSSPRNTGELFF. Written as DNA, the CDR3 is TGTGCCAGCAGCTCCCCCAGGAACACCGGGGAGCTGTTTTTT.

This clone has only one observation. The CDR3 DNA sequence: TGTGCCAGCAGTTGGGAATACGAGCAGTACTTC. Its translation is CASSWEYEQYF. This chain joins TRBV28 and TRBJ2-7; D gene ambiguous. V was cut by 4 bases and J by 4 bases, with 5 bases left in between. This CDR3 spans 11 amino acids. Germline CDR1 reads MDHEN; CDR2 reads SYDVKM.

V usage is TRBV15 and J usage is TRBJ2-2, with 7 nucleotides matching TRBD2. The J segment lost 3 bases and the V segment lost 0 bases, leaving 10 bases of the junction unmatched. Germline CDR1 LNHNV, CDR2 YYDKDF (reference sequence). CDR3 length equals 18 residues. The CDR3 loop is CATSRDRDREDYTGELFF. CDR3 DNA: TGTGCCACCAGCAGAGACCGGGACCGGGAGGACTACACCGGGGAGCTGTTTTTT.

DNA for the CDR3: TGTGCCAGCTCACCGGGACAGGGGGTCGGGCCCCAGCATTTT. Its translation is CASSPGQGVGPQHF. The V gene is TRBV18, the J gene TRBJ1-5; 11 nucleotides agree with TRBD1. Germline V gene lookup returns CDR1 KGHSH and CDR2 LQKENI. With V trimmed by 3 bases and J by 9 bases, 4 bases remained unmatched. CDR3 length: 14 residues.